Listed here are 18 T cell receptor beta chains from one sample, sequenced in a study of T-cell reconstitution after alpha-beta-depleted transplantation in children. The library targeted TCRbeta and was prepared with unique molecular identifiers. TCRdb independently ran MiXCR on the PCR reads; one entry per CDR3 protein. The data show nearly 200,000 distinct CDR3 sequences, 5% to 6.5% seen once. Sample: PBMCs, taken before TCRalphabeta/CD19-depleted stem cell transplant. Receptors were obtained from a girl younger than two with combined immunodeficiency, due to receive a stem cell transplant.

The CDR3: CASSGRDRGRNRYEQYF. CDR3 sequence (DNA): TGTGCCAGCAGCGGCCGGGACAGGGGGCGAAATCGGTACGAGCAGTACTTC. The rearrangement links TRBV5-6 to TRBJ2-7; TRBD1 matches 12 bases. The CDR3 spans 17 residues. V lost 4 bases to trimming and J lost 4 bases; unmatched junction nucleotides: 12. Per germline, CDR1 SGHDT and CDR2 YYEEEE.

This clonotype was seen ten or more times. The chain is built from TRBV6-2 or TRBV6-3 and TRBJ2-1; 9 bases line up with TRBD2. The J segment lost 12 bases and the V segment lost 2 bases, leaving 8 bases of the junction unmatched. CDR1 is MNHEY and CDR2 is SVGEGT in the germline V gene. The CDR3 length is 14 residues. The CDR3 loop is CASSYVREGAPQFF. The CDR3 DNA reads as TGTGCCAGCAGTTACGTGCGGGAGGGGGCCCCGCAGTTCTTC.

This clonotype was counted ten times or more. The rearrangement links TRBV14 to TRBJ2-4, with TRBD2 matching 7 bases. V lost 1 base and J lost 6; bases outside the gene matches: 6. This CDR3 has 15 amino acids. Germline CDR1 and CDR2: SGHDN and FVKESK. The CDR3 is CASSQGFGGGNIQYF. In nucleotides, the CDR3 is TGTGCCAGCAGCCAAGGCTTTGGGGGGGGAAACATTCAGTACTTC.

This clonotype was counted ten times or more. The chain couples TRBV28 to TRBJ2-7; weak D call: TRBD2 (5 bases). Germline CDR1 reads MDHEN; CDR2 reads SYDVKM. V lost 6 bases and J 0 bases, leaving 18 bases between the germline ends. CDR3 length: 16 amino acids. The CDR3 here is CASSPLLDPYSYEQYF. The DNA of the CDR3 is TGTGCCAGCAGCCCCCTACTAGATCCATACTCCTACGAGCAGTACTTC. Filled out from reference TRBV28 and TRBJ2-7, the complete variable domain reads DVKVTQSSRYLVKRTGEKVFLECVQDMDHENMFWYRQDPGLGLRLIYFSYDVKMKEKGDIPEGYSVSREKKERFSLILESASTNQTSMYLCASSPLLDPYSYEQYFGPGTRLTVT.

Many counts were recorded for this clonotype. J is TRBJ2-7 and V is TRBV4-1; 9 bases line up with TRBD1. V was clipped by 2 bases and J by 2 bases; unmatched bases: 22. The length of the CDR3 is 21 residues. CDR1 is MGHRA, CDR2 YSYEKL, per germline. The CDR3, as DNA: TGCGCCAGCAGCCAAAGGAGTGTTTCGGACAGGGGCCCCCTGAGCCCCTACGAGCAGTACTTC. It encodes CASSQRSVSDRGPLSPYEQYF.

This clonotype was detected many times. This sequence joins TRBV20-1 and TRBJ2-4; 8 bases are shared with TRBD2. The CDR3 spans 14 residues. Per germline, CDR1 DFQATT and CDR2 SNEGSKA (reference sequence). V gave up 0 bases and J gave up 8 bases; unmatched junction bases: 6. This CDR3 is CSARDSGERDIQYF. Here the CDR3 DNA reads TGCAGTGCTAGAGATAGCGGGGAGCGAGACATTCAGTACTTC.

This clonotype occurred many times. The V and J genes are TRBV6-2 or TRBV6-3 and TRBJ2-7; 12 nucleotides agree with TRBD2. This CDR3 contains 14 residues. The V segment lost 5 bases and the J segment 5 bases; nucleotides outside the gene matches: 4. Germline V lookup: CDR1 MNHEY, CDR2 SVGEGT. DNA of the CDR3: TGTGCCAGCAGTGCATGGACTAGCGGGAACGAGCAGTACTTC. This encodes CASSAWTSGNEQYF.

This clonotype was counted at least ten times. CDR3 nucleotides: TGTGCCAGCAGCAAAAAGGGGGAGACCCAGTACTTC. It codes for CASSKKGETQYF. The chain combines TRBV21-1 with TRBJ2-5; the table names TRBD1, a call not compared with the DNA. TRBV21-1 has pseudogene status. The CDR3 length is 12 residues.

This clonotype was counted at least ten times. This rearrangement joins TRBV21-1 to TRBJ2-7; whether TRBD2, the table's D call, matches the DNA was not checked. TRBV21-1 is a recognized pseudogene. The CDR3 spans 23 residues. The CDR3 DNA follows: TGTGCCAGCAGCAAAGGAGCCCTCGGGACTAGCGGGGGGGCCCATCTCGTTCCCTACGAGCAGTACTTC. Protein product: CASSKGALGTSGGAHLVPYEQYF.

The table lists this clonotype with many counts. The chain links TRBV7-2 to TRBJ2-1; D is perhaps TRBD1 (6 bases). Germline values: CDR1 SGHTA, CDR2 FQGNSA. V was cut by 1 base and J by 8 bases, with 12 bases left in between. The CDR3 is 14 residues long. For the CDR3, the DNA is TGTGCCAGCAGCTTAGGGAGACAGGCCCATGAGCAGTTCTTC. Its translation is CASSLGRQAHEQFF.

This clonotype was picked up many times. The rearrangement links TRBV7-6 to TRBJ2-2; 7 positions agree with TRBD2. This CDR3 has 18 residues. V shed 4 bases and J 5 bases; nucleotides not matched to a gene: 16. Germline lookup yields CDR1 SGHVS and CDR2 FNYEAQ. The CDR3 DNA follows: TGTGCCAGCAGCTCCCGTGCGGGGGACGCCATTGCAACCGGGGAGCTGTTTTTT. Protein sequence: CASSSRAGDAIATGELFF.

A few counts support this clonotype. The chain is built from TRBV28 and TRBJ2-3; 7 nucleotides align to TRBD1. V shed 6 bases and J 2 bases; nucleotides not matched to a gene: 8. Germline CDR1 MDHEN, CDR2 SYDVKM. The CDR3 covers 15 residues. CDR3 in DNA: TGTGCCAGCAGGACCGGGACAGTTCTCACAGATACGCAGTATTTT. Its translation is CASRTGTVLTDTQYF.

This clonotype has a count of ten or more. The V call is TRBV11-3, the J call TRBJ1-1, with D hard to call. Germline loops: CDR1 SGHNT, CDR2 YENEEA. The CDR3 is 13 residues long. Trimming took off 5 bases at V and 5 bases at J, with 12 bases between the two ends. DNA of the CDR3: TGTGCCAGCAGCCCAAGATATGCGACTGAAGCTTTCTTT. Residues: CASSPRYATEAFF. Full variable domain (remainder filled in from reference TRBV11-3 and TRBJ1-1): EAGVVQSPRYKIIEKKQPVAFWCNPISGHNTLYWYLQNLGQGPELLIRYENEEAVDDSQLPKDRFSAERLKGVDSTLKIQPAELGDSAVYLCASSPRYATEAFFGQGTRLTVV.

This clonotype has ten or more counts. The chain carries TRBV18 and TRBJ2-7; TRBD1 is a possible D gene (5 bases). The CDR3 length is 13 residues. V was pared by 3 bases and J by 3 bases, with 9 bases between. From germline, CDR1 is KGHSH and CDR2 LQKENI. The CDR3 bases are TGTGCCAGCTCACCGGGGCTGCACTACGAGCAGTACTTC. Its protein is CASSPGLHYEQYF.

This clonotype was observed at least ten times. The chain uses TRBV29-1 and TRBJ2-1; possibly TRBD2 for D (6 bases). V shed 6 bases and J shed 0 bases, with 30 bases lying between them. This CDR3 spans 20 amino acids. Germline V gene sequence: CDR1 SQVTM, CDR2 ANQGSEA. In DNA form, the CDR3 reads TGCAGCGTCGACTTCCTAGCGCGCCCGGAGAAACAGAGCTCCTACAATGAGCAGTTCTTC. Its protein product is CSVDFLARPEKQSSYNEQFF.

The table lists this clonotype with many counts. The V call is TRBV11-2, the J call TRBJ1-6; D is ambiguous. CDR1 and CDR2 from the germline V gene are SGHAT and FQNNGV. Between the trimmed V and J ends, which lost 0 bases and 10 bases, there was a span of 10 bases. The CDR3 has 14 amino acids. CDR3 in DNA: TGTGCCAGCAGCTTAGATGGGCCGGCGTCACCCCTCCACTTT. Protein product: CASSLDGPASPLHF.

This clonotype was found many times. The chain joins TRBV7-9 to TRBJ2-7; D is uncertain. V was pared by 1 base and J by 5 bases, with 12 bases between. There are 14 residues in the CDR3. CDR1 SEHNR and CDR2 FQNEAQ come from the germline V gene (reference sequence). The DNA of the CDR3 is TGTGCCAGCAGCTTAGTCCAAGGAGCTGACGAGCAGTACTTC. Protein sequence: CASSLVQGADEQYF.

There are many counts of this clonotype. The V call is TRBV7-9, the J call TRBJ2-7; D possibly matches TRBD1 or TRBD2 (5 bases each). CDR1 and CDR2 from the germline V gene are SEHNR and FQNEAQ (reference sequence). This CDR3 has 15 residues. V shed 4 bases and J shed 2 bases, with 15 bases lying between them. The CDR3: CASSSRDLPAYEQYF. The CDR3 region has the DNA TGTGCCAGCAGCTCACGGGACCTACCTGCCTACGAGCAGTACTTC.